This T cell receptor (beta chain) was recovered during a study of T-cell reconstitution after alpha-beta-depleted transplantation in children. The V gene's germline CDR1 is SGDLS and CDR2 YYNGEE. The CDR3 length is 16 residues. The germline V and J ends were trimmed by 4 bases and 1 base, with 16 bases remaining between them. This sample's TCRbeta library carried unique molecular identifier barcodes. TCRdb reprocessed the PCR reads via MiXCR and lists one record per CDR3 protein. The sample holds tens of thousands of distinct CDR3 sequences, roughly 50% seen once. Turning to this clonotype: Its target is not known.

Study observations and caveats: It was newly produced T cells that mostly accounted for T-cell counts and diversity one year after transplant.

The clonotype comes from a boy less than two years old with SCID, due to receive a stem cell transplant. The V gene is TRBV9, the J gene TRBJ2-3, with D possibly TRBD2 on 8 matching bases. The sequenced sample was peripheral blood, obtained before TCRalphabeta/CD19-depleted stem cell transplant. The CDR3: CASSPPGGGRTDTQYF. Here the CDR3 DNA reads TGTGCCAGCAGCCCCCCGGGAGGGGGCCGCACAGATACGCAGTATTTT.